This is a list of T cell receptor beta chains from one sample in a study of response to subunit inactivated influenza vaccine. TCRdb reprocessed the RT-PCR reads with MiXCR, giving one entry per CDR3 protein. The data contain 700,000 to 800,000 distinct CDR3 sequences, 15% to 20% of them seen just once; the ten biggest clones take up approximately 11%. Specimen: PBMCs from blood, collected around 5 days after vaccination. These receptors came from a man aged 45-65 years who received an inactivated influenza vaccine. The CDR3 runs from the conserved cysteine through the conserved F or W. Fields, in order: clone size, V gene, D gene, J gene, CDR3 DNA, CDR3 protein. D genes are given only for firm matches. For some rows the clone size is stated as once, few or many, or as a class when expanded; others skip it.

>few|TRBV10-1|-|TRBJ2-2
TGCGCCAGCAGTGAGTCGGGGAGGAACGGGGAGCTGTTTTTT
CASSESGRNGELFF
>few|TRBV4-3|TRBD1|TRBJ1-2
TGCGCCAGCAGCCAGGGACAGGGTTTTAACTATGGCTACACCTTC
CASSQGQGFNYGYTF
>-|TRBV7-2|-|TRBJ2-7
TGTGCCAGCAGCCCCAACGTTGGGGGTGTGGGCGAGCAGTACTTC
CASSPNVGGVGEQYF
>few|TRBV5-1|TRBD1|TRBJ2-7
TGCGCCAGCAGCCCCCGGACAGGGGCCCTCTACGAGCAGTACTTC
CASSPRTGALYEQYF
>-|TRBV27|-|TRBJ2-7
TGTGCCAGCAGTCCGATCGGGTCCCAAGGGTACGAGCAGTACTTC
CASSPIGSQGYEQYF
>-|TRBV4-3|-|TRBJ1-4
TGCGCCAGCAGCCAAGATGGGCGCAGGGGTGGGGAAAAACTGTTTTTT
CASSQDGRRGGEKLFF
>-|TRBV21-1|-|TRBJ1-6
-
CASSKTPVGQGANSPLHF
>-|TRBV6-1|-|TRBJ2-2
TGTGCCAGCAGCCGAGGACGGTTCACCGGGGAGCTGTTTTTT
CASSRGRFTGELFF
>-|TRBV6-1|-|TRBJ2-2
TGTGCCAGCAGACCGGGACCAACGAACACCGGGGAGCTGTTTTTT
CASRPGPTNTGELFF
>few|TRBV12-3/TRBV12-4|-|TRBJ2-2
TGTGCCAGCAGACGACACAGTAACACCGGGGAGCTGTTTTTT
CASRRHSNTGELFF
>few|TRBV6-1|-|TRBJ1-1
TGTGCCAGCATCAACAAGGGGGGGCGCCTCTTTAGGACTGAAGCTTTCTTT
CASINKGGRLFRTEAFF
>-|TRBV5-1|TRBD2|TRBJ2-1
TGCGCCAGCAGCTCTAGCGGAGCACCTTACAATGAGCAGTTCTTC
CASSSSGAPYNEQFF
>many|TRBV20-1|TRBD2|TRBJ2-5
TGCAGTGCCACCGGGACTAGCGGGTACCAAGAGACCCAGTACTTC
CSATGTSGYQETQYF
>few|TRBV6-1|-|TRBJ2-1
TGTGCCAGCAGGTGGGGGAACAATGAGCAGTTCTTC
CASRWGNNEQFF
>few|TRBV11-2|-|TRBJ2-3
TGTGCCAGCAGCTTAGACCCGGGTCCCACAGATACGCAGTATTTT
CASSLDPGPTDTQYF
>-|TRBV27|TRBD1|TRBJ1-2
TGTGCCAGCAGCCCCTTTTTCGGGACAGGGACTACATATGGCTACACCTTC
CASSPFFGTGTTYGYTF
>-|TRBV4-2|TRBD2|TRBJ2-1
TGTGCCAGCAGCCAAGATCCGGGACTAGTGAACAATGAGCAGTTCTTC
CASSQDPGLVNNEQFF
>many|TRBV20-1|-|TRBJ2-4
TGCAGTGCTAGAGATAGGGAAGGGGACATTCAGTACTTC
CSARDREGDIQYF
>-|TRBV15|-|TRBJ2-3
TGTGCCACCAGCAGAGATCTGAGCGGGCTTCGCACAGATACGCAGTATTTT
CATSRDLSGLRTDTQYF
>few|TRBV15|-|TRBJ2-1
TGTGCCACCAGCGCGGAGATCTACAATGAGCAGTTCTTC
CATSAEIYNEQFF
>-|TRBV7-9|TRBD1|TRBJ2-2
TGTGCCAGCAGCCAGACAGGGGGCCCGAACACCGGGGAGCTGTTTTTT
CASSQTGGPNTGELFF
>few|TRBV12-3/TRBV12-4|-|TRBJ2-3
TGTGCCAGCACCATCGCGACCACAGATACGCAGTATTTT
CASTIATTDTQYF
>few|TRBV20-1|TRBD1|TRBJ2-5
TGCAGTGCTAGAGGGACAGGGATAGAGACCCAGTACTTC
CSARGTGIETQYF
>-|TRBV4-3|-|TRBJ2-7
TGCGCCAGCAGCCACGCACAGGGAAGCTCCTACGAGCAGTACTTC
CASSHAQGSSYEQYF
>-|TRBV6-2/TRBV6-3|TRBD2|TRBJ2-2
TGTGCCAGCAGTTACGGTACGGGAGGGCCTACCGGGGAGCTGTTTTTT
CASSYGTGGPTGELFF
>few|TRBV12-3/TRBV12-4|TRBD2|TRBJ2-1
TGTGCCAGCAGTCCCATTGGGGGGGGGACTAGCGGGAATTACAATGAGCAGTTCTTC
CASSPIGGGTSGNYNEQFF
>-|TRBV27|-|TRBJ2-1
TGTGCCAGCAGTTTATCAAACCCCTACAATGAGCAGTTCTTC
CASSLSNPYNEQFF
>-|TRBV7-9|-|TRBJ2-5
TGTGCCAGCACCATCAGCTCCGAGACCCAGTACTTC
CASTISSETQYF
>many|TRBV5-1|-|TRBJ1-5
TGCGCCAGCAGCTTGGCCGGGAAGGCACATCAGCCCCAGCATTTT
CASSLAGKAHQPQHF
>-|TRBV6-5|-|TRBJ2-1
TGTGCCAGCAGTTTGACAGTACGCAACAATGAGCAGTTCTTC
CASSLTVRNNEQFF
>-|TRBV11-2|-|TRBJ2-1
TGTGCCAGCAGCTTAAAGGCGACCGTGGGTGAGCAGTTCTTC
CASSLKATVGEQFF
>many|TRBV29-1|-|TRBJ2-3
TGCAGCGTCGACAGGAGTTATACGCAGTATTTT
CSVDRSYTQYF
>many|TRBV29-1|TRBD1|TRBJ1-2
TGCAGCGTTGTTAGAGGGGGCGGTGGCTACACCTTC
CSVVRGGGGYTF
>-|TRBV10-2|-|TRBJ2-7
TGCGCCAGCAGTCGACACGGGGCAAACTCCTACGAGCAGTACTTC
CASSRHGANSYEQYF
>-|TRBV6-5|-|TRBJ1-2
TGTGCCAGCAGTTATTCCCGGCCGGATTATGGCTACACCTTC
CASSYSRPDYGYTF
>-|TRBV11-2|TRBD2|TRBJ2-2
TGTGCCAGCAGCACCGGGACTAGCGCCACCGGGGAGCTGTTTTTT
CASSTGTSATGELFF
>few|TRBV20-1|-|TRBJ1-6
TGCAGTGCACCGGGACAAAATTCACCCCTCCACTTT
CSAPGQNSPLHF
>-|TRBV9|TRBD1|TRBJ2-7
TGTGCCAGCAGCAAGGGGACAGGTACTTCCTACGAGCAGTACTTC
CASSKGTGTSYEQYF
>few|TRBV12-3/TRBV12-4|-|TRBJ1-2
TGTGCCAGCAGTGCCCATCATAGGGACACCGGTGGCTACACCTTC
CASSAHHRDTGGYTF